The 29 T cell receptor beta chains presented below share a single source sample, sequenced in a study of blood T cell repertoires in COVID-19. Measured with immunoSEQ multiplex PCR; TCRdb has only the in-frame clones, and not every one. The data hold about 26,000 clones, with around 90% observed a single time. Sequencing was performed on peripheral blood. The receptors originated from a human donor in a cohort sampled during active COVID-19.

This rearrangement joins TRBV19 to TRBJ2-5, with 13 bases aligning to TRBD2. The CDR3 is made up of 19 amino acids. Per germline, CDR1 LNHDA and CDR2 SQIVND (reference sequence). V was pared by 4 bases and J by 1 base, with 12 bases of the junction left unmatched. Here the CDR3 reads CASSTQWTSGRTRQETQYF. CDR3 DNA: TGTGCCAGTAGTACACAGTGGACTAGCGGGAGAACCCGCCAAGAGACCCAGTACTTC. Full variable domain (remainder filled in from reference TRBV19 and TRBJ2-5): DGGITQSPKYLFRKEGQNVTLSCEQNLNHDAMYWYRQDPGQGLRLIYYSQIVNDFQKGDIAEGYSVSREKKESFPLTVTSAQKNPTAFYLCASSTQWTSGRTRQETQYFGPGTRLLVL.

The chain has TRBV27 and TRBJ1-1; D gene unclear. Trimming removed 4 bases at V and 0 bases at J, with 9 bases between. This CDR3 is 14 amino acids long. CDR1 MNHEY and CDR2 SMNVEV come from the germline V gene (reference sequence). CDR3 protein: CASSSWGVNTEAFF. In nucleotides, the CDR3 is TGTGCCAGCAGTTCCTGGGGAGTGAACACTGAAGCTTTCTTT.

The rearrangement links TRBV28 to TRBJ1-2, with 7 bases identical to TRBD1. The CDR3 is 14 amino acids. Germline V CDR1 and CDR2: MDHEN, SYDVKM. With 8 bases clipped from V and 1 base from J, the junction kept 7 bases outside the gene matches. The CDR3 spells CASASGTVNYGYTF. The CDR3, as DNA: TGTGCCAGCGCCTCCGGGACAGTTAACTATGGCTACACCTTC.

This clone was seen only once. V is TRBV27 and J is TRBJ2-3; TRBD2 aligns across 9 bases. The CDR3 covers 16 residues. V shed 4 bases and J 5 bases; nucleotides not matched to a gene: 10. Per the germline V gene, CDR1 is MNHEY and CDR2 is SMNVEV (reference sequence). The CDR3 region is CASSSPGGRAEDTQYF. CDR3 in DNA: TGTGCCAGCAGTTCCCCCGGCGGGAGGGCCGAAGATACGCAGTATTTT.

The V call is TRBV10-3, the J call TRBJ2-3, with D perhaps matching TRBD2 (6 bases). Germline values: CDR1 ENHRY, CDR2 SYGVKD. This CDR3 has 16 amino acids. Trimming removed 4 bases from V and 0 bases from J, with 14 bases in between. The CDR3 loop reads CAISGPLARSTDTQYF. The CDR3 DNA reads TGTGCCATCAGTGGCCCCCTAGCGCGAAGCACAGATACGCAGTATTTT.

V usage is TRBV7-3 and J usage is TRBJ2-7; tentative D call: TRBD2 (5 bases). Germline assignment: CDR1 SGHTA and CDR2 FQGTGA. The CDR3 is made up of 14 amino acids. V lost 5 bases and J 0 bases, leaving 11 bases between the germline ends. The DNA for the CDR3 is TGTGCCAGCAGCCCCGAGGGTAGCTCCTACGAGCAGTACTTC. The encoded protein is CASSPEGSSYEQYF. Filled out from reference TRBV7-3 and TRBJ2-7, the complete variable domain reads GAGVSQTPSNKVTEKGKYVELRCDPISGHTALYWYRQSLGQGPEFLIYFQGTGAADDSGLPNDRFFAVRPEGSVSTLKIQRTERGDSAVYLCASSPEGSSYEQYFGPGTRLTVT.

This clone was detected once. This chain links TRBV28 with TRBJ1-4, with 7 bases that match TRBD1. Trimming at V came to 2 bases and at J to 5 bases, leaving 5 bases not matched to a gene. The CDR3 spans 15 residues. Germline loops: CDR1 MDHEN, CDR2 SYDVKM. The CDR3 region has the DNA TGTGCCAGCAGTTTACAGGGACAGATGAATGAAAAACTGTTTTTT. It yields the protein CASSLQGQMNEKLFF.

The chain couples TRBV27 to TRBJ1-1; weak D call: TRBD1 (5 bases). CDR1 and CDR2 from the germline V gene are MNHEY and SMNVEV (reference sequence). The V end was cut by 4 bases, the J end by 0 bases, with 12 bases between. The CDR3 consists of 15 residues. CDR3 residues: CASSWGGELNTEAFF. The CDR3 region has the DNA TGTGCCAGCAGTTGGGGCGGGGAACTGAACACTGAAGCTTTCTTT.

The chain employs TRBV18 and TRBJ2-5, with TRBD1 matching over 7 bases. Trimming at V came to 5 bases and at J to 1 base, leaving 4 bases not matched to a gene. This CDR3 is built from 14 residues. Germline-derived CDR1 and CDR2 are KGHSH and LQKENI. The CDR3 sequence: CASSMDRTQETQYF. The CDR3 DNA reads as TGTGCCAGCTCAATGGACAGGACCCAAGAGACCCAGTACTTC.

This sequence joins TRBV10-3 and TRBJ1-2; possible D gene TRBD1, 5 bases. V was trimmed by 3 bases and J by 5 bases, leaving 16 bases between them. Germline-derived CDR1 and CDR2 are ENHRY and SYGVKD. The CDR3 extends over 15 amino acids. The CDR3 loop reads CAISDPAAAGYGYTF. The DNA for the CDR3 is TGTGCCATCAGTGACCCCGCCGCCGCAGGGTATGGCTACACCTTC.

Only one count was recorded for this clone. The chain combines TRBV5-4 with TRBJ2-7; TRBD2 is a possible D gene (5 bases). Germline-derived CDR1 and CDR2 are SGHNT and YYREEE (reference sequence). CDR3 length equals 14 residues. V dropped 2 bases and J dropped 4 bases, with 13 bases sitting between them. The CDR3 sequence is CASSFGVSGYEQYF. CDR3 sequence (DNA): TGTGCCAGCAGCTTTGGCGTTTCGGGATACGAGCAGTACTTC.

The rearrangement uses TRBV7-9 and TRBJ2-1; the match to TRBD1 covers 7 bases. J was trimmed by 10 bases and V by 4 bases; bases with no gene match: 1. From germline, CDR1 is SEHNR and CDR2 FQNEAQ (reference sequence). This CDR3 is built from 11 residues. The CDR3 region is CASSWDSEQFF. In DNA, the CDR3 is TGTGCCAGCAGCTGGGACAGCGAGCAGTTCTTC.

This chain connects TRBV10-2 to TRBJ2-1; 7 bases are a match to TRBD1. The CDR3 length is 16 residues. Germline CDR1 and CDR2: WSHSY and SAAADI. V trimming: 3 bases; J trimming: 5 bases; junction bases outside the gene matches: 10. The CDR3 is CASSDPDRASNNEQFF. Here the CDR3 DNA reads TGCGCCAGCAGTGACCCTGACAGGGCGTCCAACAATGAGCAGTTCTTC.

V is TRBV5-1 and J is TRBJ2-3; 14 nucleotides line up with TRBD2. This CDR3 region has 16 residues. Per germline, CDR1 SGHRS and CDR2 YFSETQ. Trimming removed 4 bases from V and 5 bases from J; junction bases left unmatched: 6. CDR3 region: CASSPGLAGVKDTQYF. The DNA of the CDR3 is TGCGCCAGCAGCCCGGGACTAGCGGGAGTCAAAGATACGCAGTATTTT.

Only one count was recorded for this clone. The genes are TRBV9 and TRBJ2-4, with 8 bases that match TRBD1. This CDR3 has 14 amino acids. Germline loops: CDR1 SGDLS, CDR2 YYNGEE. V dropped 3 bases and J dropped 8; count of bases not matched to a gene: 7. CDR3 protein: CASSEGQGSYIQYF. The CDR3, as DNA: TGTGCCAGCAGCGAAGGACAGGGCTCATACATTCAGTACTTC. Drawing the rest from reference TRBV9 and TRBJ2-4, the complete variable domain is DSGVTQTPKHLITATGQRVTLRCSPRSGDLSVYWYQQSLDQGLQFLIQYYNGEERAKGNILERFSAQQFPDLHSELNLSSLELGDSALYFCASSEGQGSYIQYFGAGTRLSVL.

The chain is built from TRBV3-1 (or the pseudogene TRBV3-2) and TRBJ2-2; D not certain. Per the germline V gene, CDR1 is LGHDT and CDR2 is YNNKEL (reference sequence). CDR3 length: 15 residues. V gave up 4 bases and J gave up 3 bases, with 12 bases separating them. CDR3 sequence: CASSLRYSDTGELFF. The CDR3 DNA reads as TGTGCCAGCAGCCTCCGATACTCGGACACCGGGGAGCTGTTTTTT.

The CDR3 DNA reads TGTGCCAGCAGCTTGGGACCAGGGGCCCAAGAGACCCAGTACTTC. Translation: CASSLGPGAQETQYF. V and J are TRBV5-4 and TRBJ2-5; possibly TRBD1 for D (6 bases). The ends were cut back, 0 bases at V and 1 base at J, with 10 bases in the middle. Per the germline V gene, CDR1 is SGHNT and CDR2 is YYREEE (reference sequence). This CDR3 contains 15 residues.

This rearrangement joins TRBV28 to TRBJ2-1; TRBD1 agrees at 12 bases. Germline CDR1 MDHEN, CDR2 SYDVKM. The CDR3 contains 15 residues. Losses at the gene ends were 5 bases for V and 7 bases for J; bases not matched to a gene: 6. The CDR3 protein is CASSPLGQGANEQFF. The CDR3 bases are TGTGCCAGCAGTCCCCTGGGACAGGGGGCAAATGAGCAGTTCTTC.

The V call is TRBV7-6, the J call TRBJ1-4; 7 nucleotides align to TRBD1. The CDR3 spans 15 residues. J was trimmed by 10 bases and V by 1 base; bases with no gene match: 9. Per germline, CDR1 SGHVS and CDR2 FNYEAQ. CDR3 region: CASSLGPTGDGKLFF. The CDR3 DNA reads as TGTGCCAGCAGCTTAGGCCCAACAGGGGACGGAAAACTGTTTTTT.

This sequence joins TRBV10-3 and TRBJ2-1; the D gene is possibly TRBD2 (6 bases). The length of the CDR3 is 17 residues. Trimming took off 10 bases at V and 0 bases at J, with 22 bases between the two ends. In germline, CDR1 is ENHRY, CDR2 SYGVKD. Here the CDR3 reads CATSGGFREGSYNEQFF. In DNA form, the CDR3 reads TGTGCCACCTCTGGGGGGTTCCGCGAGGGCTCCTACAATGAGCAGTTCTTC.

This sequence joins TRBV11-2 and TRBJ2-1; 7 positions agree with TRBD1. V lost 6 bases and J lost 4; bases outside the gene matches: 9. The CDR3 is 15 residues long. Germline CDR1 SGHAT, CDR2 FQNNGV. CDR3: CASRAWGQRYNEQFF. In DNA, the CDR3 is TGTGCCAGCAGGGCTTGGGGACAGAGATACAATGAGCAGTTCTTC.

The rearrangement links TRBV24-1 to TRBJ2-1; 7 bases are shared with TRBD1. CDR3 length equals 14 residues. Germline V gives CDR1 KGHDR, CDR2 SFDVKD. V dropped 5 bases and J dropped 4; count of bases not matched to a gene: 4. CDR3 in DNA: TGTGCCACCAGTGGGGCAGGGGGTTACAATGAGCAGTTCTTC. Translated, it gives CATSGAGGYNEQFF.

V is TRBV6-5 and J is TRBJ1-2; the D is unclear. V shed 2 bases and J shed 3 bases, with 10 bases lying between them. The CDR3 is 14 residues long. Looked up from germline, CDR1 is MNHEY and CDR2 is SVGAGI. In DNA, the CDR3 is TGTGCCAGCAGTTACAGAGGGCCGGACTATGGCTACACCTTC. Amino acid sequence: CASSYRGPDYGYTF.

The CDR3 sequence is CAWDRGTGNTIYF. The CDR3 coding sequence is TGTGCCTGGGACAGGGGCACTGGAAACACCATATATTTT. This chain uses TRBV30 with TRBJ1-3; 8 nucleotides line up with TRBD1. The CDR3 spans 13 residues. The germline gives CDR1 GTSNPN, CDR2 SVGIG (reference sequence). J was trimmed by 2 bases and V by 5 bases; bases with no gene match: 2.

In the case of this clone: The sample holds other DNA sequences that translate to the same CDR3. The chain has TRBV28 and TRBJ2-3, with D perhaps matching TRBD2 (7 bases). V was cut by 5 bases and J by 2 bases, with 17 bases left in between. Germline loops: CDR1 MDHEN, CDR2 SYDVKM. The CDR3 contains 16 residues. The CDR3 DNA reads TGTGCCAGCAGTCTGGGGGCTAGCGGTGACACAGATACGCAGTATTTT. Encoded protein: CASSLGASGDTDTQYF.

This chain connects TRBV5-1 to TRBJ2-3; 11 bases are a match to TRBD2. V shed 3 bases and J 4 bases; nucleotides not matched to a gene: 7. In germline, CDR1 is SGHRS, CDR2 YFSETQ. The CDR3 is 16 amino acids. CDR3 loop: CASSSLAGGHADTQYF. As DNA, the CDR3 is TGCGCCAGCAGCTCCTTAGCGGGGGGGCATGCAGATACGCAGTATTTT.

V usage is TRBV29-1 and J usage is TRBJ2-3, with 10 bases fitting TRBD2. The CDR3 has 18 amino acids. The trim removed 0 bases at V and 4 bases at J, leaving 13 bases unmatched. Germline CDR1 is SQVTM and CDR2 is ANQGSEA. The CDR3 loop reads CSVEEWGYTSGESDTQYF. CDR3 in DNA: TGCAGCGTTGAAGAATGGGGCTATACTAGCGGGGAGTCAGATACGCAGTATTTT.

The V call is TRBV19, the J call TRBJ2-2; 9 bases line up with TRBD1. The CDR3 consists of 17 residues. Per the germline V gene, CDR1 is LNHDA and CDR2 is SQIVND (reference sequence). V lost 4 bases to trimming and J lost 1 base; unmatched junction nucleotides: 7. The CDR3 coding sequence is TGTGCCAGTAGTAAGGCTTGGACAGGGGTGAACACCGGGGAGCTGTTTTTT. This sequence encodes CASSKAWTGVNTGELFF. The full variable domain, completed using reference TRBV19 and TRBJ2-2, is DGGITQSPKYLFRKEGQNVTLSCEQNLNHDAMYWYRQDPGQGLRLIYYSQIVNDFQKGDIAEGYSVSREKKESFPLTVTSAQKNPTAFYLCASSKAWTGVNTGELFFGEGSRLTVL.

The V gene is TRBV24-1, the J gene TRBJ2-2, with a possible D match to TRBD1 (6 bases). The CDR3 totals 16 residues. Trimming pared 4 bases from V and 5 bases from J, leaving 16 bases between. The germline V gene encodes CDR1 KGHDR and CDR2 SFDVKD. The CDR3 reads CATSDTGTKITGELFF. The CDR3 nucleotides read TGTGCCACCAGTGACACCGGGACAAAGATTACCGGGGAGCTGTTTTTT.